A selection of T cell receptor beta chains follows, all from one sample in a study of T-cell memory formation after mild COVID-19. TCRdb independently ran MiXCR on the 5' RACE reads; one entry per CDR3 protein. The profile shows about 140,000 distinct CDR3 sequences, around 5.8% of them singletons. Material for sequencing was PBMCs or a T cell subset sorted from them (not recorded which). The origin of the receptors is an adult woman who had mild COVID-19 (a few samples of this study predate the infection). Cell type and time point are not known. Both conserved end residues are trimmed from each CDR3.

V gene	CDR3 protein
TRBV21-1	ASFFLLGEVGTDTQY
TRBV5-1	ASSLTSGAQETQY
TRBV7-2	ASSKTGRSNYGYT
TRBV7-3	ASSLNLPGPKPYNEQF
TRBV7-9	ASSLDPTGRGKLF
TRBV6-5	ASRRTGGSYEQY
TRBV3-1	ASSQAGTVNTEAF
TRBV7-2	ASSSQQGARSEKLF
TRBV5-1	ASSFALPGSTIPYEQY
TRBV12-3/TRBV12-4	ASSLVGGGYGQY
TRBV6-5	ASSKGRVSGANVLT
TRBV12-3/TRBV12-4	ASSFTVGDTEAF
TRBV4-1	ASSIGENTGELF
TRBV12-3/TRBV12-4	ASSLRGVNTEAF
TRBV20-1	SARDSSRMLNNSPLH
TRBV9	ASSVGVAGGYNEQF
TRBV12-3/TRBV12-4	ASSLALLQGPYEQY
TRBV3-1	ASSQRSGTFSYNEQF
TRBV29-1	SVEMVRGMSSYNEQF
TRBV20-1	SASRGPDLSYEQY
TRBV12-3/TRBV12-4	ASSLEGGNYEQY
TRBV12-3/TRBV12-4	ASSKGGRNTEAF
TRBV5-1	ASSSDGYNTEAF
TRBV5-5	ASSRVRGERLANKGYNEQF
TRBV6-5	ASQIQGGGTYEQY
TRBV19	ASSMQRTYEQY
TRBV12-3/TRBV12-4	ASSSRVINSPLH
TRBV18	ASSPTLAGVYEQY
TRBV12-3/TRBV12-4	ASSARGETYEQY
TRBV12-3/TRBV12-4	ASSLIRTYGYT
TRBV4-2	ASSQDGSGRTGELF
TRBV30	AWSVVPAIYGYT
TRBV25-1	ASSDPGTGGAYNEQF
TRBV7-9	ASSLTGINTEAF
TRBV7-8	ASSSSRELGYGYT
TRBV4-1	ASSQVWGTGELF
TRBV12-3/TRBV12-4	ASSFRGTSYNEQF
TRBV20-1	SALTGQGSYEQY
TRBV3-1	ASSRLQVNEQY
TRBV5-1	ASSLDLPGQGAGELF
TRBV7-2	ASSDSWGSNQPQH
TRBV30	AWDRGWSPLH
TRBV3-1	ASSQQPGTYNEQF
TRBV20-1	SARVPGATGNTIY
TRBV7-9	ASRTPGLATTGELF
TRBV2	ASIGDRVLRRQETQY
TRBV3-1	ASSQEAGASPLH
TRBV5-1	ASSFEGTSPDEQF
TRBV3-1	ASSLLTGELF
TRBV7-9	ASSSPGQGVNEQF
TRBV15	ATSRVERGGNEQF
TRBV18	ASSPGGLAGTQY
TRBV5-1	ASSLYEGRETQY
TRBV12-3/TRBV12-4	ASNLGGNTEAF
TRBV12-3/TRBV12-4	ASSSDRGYTGELF